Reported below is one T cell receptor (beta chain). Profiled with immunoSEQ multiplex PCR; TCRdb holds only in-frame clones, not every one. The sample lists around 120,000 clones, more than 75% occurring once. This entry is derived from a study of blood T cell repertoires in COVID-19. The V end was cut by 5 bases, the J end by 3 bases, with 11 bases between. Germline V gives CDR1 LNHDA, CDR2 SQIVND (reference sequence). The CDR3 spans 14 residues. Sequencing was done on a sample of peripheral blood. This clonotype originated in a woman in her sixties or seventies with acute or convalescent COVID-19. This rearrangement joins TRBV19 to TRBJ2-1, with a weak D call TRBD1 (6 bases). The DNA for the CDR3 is TGTGCCAGTAGTCCGGGGACAAACTACAATGAGCAGTTCTTC. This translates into CASSPGTNYNEQFF.